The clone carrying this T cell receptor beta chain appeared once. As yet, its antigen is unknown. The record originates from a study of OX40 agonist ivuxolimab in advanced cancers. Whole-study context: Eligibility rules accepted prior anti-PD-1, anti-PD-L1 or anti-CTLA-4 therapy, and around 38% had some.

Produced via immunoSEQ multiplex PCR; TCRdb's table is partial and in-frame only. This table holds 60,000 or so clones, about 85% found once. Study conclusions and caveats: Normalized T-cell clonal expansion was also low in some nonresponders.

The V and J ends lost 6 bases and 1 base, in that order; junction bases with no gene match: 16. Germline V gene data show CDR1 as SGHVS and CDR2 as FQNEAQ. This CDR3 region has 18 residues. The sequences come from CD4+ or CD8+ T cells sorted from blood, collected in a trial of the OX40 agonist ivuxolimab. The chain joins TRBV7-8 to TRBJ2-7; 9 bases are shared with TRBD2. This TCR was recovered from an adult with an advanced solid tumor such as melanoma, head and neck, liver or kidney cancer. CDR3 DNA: TGTGCCAGCAGTGCTCCCCGTACGGCGGGAGGGCGATCCTACGAGCAGTACTTC. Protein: CASSAPRTAGGRSYEQYF.